This TCR beta chain was identified during a study of T cells in Graves' hyperthyroidism and ophthalmopathy. CDR1 is SGDLS and CDR2 is YYNGEE in the germline V gene. This CDR3 is 16 amino acids long. Germline trimming cut 5 bases from V and 1 base from J; bases unmatched to any gene: 10. It was RNA transcripts that yielded the amplified TCR beta CDR3 regions. HTBI primers were the set used in a first-round RT-PCR of the TCR CDR3. TCRdb processed the multiplex PCR reads anew with MiXCR; each CDR3 protein has one entry. Of 500,000 to 750,000 distinct CDR3 sequences detected, under 60% appear once; the ten largest clones hold approximately 7.5%.

The sample comprised peripheral blood or thyroid tissue (not recorded which). This receptor was taken from a woman in her late teens or twenties with Graves' hyperthyroidism. The chain is built from TRBV9 and TRBJ2-3, with TRBD1 matching over 7 bases. The CDR3 loop is CASSGMVDRGTDTQYF. The CDR3 nucleotides read TGTGCCAGCAGTGGAATGGTAGACAGGGGCACAGATACGCAGTATTTT.